This T cell receptor (beta chain) is from a study of CD8 T cells in ankylosing spondylitis. Findings and limits, study-wide: The disease-linked clones had a CD8+ phenotype and low blood frequencies. A TCR beta motif of eight highly homologous variants appeared characteristic of ankylosing spondylitis blood. Researchers reportedly found disease-linked clones significantly enriched in matched ankylosing spondylitis synovial fluid. Past studies reported some motif variants in reactive arthritis synovial fluid and blood.

TCRdb reprocessed the 5' RACE reads via MiXCR and lists one record per CDR3 protein. The table records around 490,000 distinct CDR3 sequences, about 5.7% of them present only once. This clonotype was seen at least ten times. Its antigen is undetermined. Germline loops: CDR1 SGHDT, CDR2 YYEEEE. The V end was cut by 2 bases, the J end by 2 bases, with 12 bases between. The CDR3 is made up of 15 amino acids. Sequencing was done on a sample of blood, either unsorted or a sorted T cell fraction (not recorded which). The origin of this receptor is a male donor with ankylosing spondylitis. The chain has TRBV5-6 and TRBJ2-3; D could derive from TRBD1 or TRBD2 (5 bases each). CDR3 in amino acids: CASSFLTGLTDTQYF. In nucleotides, the CDR3 is TGTGCCAGCAGCTTCCTTACAGGACTCACAGATACGCAGTATTTT.